This record covers a single T cell receptor (beta chain). Profiling relied on immunoSEQ multiplex PCR, and the TCRdb table lists in-frame clones only, not all of them. The table shows some 120,000 clones, with 93% occurring only once. These data originate in a study of control samples from healthy donors and cancer patients. From germline, CDR1 is SEHNR and CDR2 FQNEAQ (reference sequence). Unmatched junction bases numbered 4, after V lost 5 bases and J lost 4 bases. The CDR3 is 16 amino acids. The sequence came from a man between 45 and 60 years old with head and neck cancer. The sequenced sample was PBMCs. The V and J genes are TRBV7-9 and TRBJ2-3; 15 positions match TRBD2. Here the CDR3 reads CASSPGLAGGSDTQYF. CDR3 sequence (DNA): TGTGCCAGCAGCCCCGGACTAGCGGGGGGGTCAGATACGCAGTATTTT.